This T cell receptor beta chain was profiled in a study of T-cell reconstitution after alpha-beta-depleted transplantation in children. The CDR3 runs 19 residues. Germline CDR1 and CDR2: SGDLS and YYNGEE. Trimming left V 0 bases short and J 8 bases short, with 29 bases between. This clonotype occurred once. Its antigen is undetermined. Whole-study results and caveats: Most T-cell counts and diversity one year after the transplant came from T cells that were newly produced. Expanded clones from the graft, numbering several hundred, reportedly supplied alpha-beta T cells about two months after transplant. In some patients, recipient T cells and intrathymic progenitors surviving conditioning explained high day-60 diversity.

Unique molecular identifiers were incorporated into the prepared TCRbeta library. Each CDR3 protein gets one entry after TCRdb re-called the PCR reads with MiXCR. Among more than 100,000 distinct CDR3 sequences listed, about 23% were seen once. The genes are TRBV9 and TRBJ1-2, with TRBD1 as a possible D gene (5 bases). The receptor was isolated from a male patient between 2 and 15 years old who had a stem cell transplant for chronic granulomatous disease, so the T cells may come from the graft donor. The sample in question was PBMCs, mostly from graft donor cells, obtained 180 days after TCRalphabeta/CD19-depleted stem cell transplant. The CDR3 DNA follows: TGTGCCAGCAGCGTAGCTTCGGGCAGGGAAGGGCCTACTATTGGGGGCTACACCTTC. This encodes CASSVASGREGPTIGGYTF.